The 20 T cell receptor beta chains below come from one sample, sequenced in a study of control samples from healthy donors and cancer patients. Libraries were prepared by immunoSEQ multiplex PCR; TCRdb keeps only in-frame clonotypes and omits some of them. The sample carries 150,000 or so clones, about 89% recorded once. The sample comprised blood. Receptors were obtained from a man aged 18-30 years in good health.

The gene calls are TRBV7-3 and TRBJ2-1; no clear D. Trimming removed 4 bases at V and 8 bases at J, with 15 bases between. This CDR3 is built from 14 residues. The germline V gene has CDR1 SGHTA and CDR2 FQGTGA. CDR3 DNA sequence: TGTGCCAGCAGCTCACAAGGGTGGCAGGATGAGCAGTTCTTC. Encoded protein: CASSSQGWQDEQFF.

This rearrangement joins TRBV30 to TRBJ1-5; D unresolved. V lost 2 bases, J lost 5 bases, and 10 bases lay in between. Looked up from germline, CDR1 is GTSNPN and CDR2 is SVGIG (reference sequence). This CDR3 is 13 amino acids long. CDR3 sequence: CAWSPIMDQPQHF. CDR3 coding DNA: TGTGCCTGGAGTCCTATTATGGATCAGCCCCAGCATTTT.

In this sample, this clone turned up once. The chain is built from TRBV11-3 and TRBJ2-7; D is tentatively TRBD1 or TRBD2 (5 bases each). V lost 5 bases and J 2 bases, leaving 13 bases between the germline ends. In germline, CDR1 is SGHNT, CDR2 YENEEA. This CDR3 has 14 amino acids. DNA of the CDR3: TGTGCCAGCAGCCCAGGGAGTTCCCCCTACGAGCAGTACTTC. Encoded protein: CASSPGSSPYEQYF.

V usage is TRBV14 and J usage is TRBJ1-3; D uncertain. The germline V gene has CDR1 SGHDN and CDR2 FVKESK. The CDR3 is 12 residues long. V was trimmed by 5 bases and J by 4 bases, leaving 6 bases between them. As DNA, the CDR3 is TGTGCCAGCAGCTTTACAGGAAACACCATATATTTT. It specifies CASSFTGNTIYF.

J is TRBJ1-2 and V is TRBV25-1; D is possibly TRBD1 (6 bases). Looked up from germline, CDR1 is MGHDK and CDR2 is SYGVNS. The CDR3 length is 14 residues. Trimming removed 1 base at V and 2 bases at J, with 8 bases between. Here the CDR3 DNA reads TGTGCCAGCAGTGAATCTGACAGGAACTATGGCTACACCTTC. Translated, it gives CASSESDRNYGYTF.

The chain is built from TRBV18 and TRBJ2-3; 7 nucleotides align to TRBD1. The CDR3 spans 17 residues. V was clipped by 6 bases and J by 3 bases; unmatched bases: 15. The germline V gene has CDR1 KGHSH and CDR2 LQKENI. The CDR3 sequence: CASSPTHVGQKTDTQYF. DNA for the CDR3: TGTGCCAGCTCCCCGACCCACGTGGGACAGAAAACAGATACGCAGTATTTT.

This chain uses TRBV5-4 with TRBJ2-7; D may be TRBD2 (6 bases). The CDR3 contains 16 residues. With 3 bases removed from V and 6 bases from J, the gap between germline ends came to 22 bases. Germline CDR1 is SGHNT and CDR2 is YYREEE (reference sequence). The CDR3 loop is CASSWSQFGLAREQYF. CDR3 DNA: TGTGCCAGCAGCTGGTCTCAGTTCGGTCTAGCGCGCGAGCAGTACTTC.

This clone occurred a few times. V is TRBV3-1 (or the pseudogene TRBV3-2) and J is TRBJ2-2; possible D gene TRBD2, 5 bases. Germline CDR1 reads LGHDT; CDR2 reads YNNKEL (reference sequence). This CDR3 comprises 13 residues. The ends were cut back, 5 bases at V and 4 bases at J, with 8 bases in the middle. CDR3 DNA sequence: TGTGCCAGCAGCTACGCGGGCACCGGGGAGCTGTTTTTT. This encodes CASSYAGTGELFF.

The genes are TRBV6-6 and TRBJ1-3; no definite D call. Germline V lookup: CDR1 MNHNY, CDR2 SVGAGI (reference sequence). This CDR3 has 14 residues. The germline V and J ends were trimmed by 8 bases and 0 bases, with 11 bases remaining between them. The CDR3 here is CASLGSLSGNTIYF. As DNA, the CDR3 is TGTGCCAGCTTAGGTTCCCTCTCTGGAAACACCATATATTTT.

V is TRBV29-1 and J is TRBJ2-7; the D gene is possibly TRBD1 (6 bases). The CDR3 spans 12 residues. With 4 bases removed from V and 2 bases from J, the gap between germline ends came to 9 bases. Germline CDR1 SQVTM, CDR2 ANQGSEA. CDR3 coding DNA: TGCAGCGTTGGGACAGCGCCCTACGAGCAGTACTTC. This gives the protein CSVGTAPYEQYF.

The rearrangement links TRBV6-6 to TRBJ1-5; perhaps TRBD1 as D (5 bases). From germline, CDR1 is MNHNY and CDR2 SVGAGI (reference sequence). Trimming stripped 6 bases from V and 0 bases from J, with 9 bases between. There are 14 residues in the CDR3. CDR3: CASRRQNSNQPQHF. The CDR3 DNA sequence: TGTGCCAGCAGGAGACAGAATAGCAATCAGCCCCAGCATTTT.

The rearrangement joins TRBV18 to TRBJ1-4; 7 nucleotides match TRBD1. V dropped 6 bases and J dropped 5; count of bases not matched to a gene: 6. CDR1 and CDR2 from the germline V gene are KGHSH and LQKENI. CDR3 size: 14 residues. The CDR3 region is CASSSGTANEKLFF. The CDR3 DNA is TGTGCCAGCTCCTCCGGGACAGCAAATGAAAAACTGTTTTTT.

CDR3 nucleotide sequence: TGCGCCAGCAGTTCTAATACGGGAAACACCATATATTTT. Its translation is CASSSNTGNTIYF. The chain uses TRBV5-1 and TRBJ1-3; D unclear. V lost 5 bases to trimming and J lost 4 bases, with 10 bases between them. This CDR3 contains 13 residues. Germline-derived CDR1 and CDR2 are SGHRS and YFSETQ. Filled out from reference TRBV5-1 and TRBJ1-3, the complete variable domain reads KAGVTQTPRYLIKTRGQQVTLSCSPISGHRSVSWYQQTPGQGLQFLFEYFSETQRNKGNFPGRFSGRQFSNSRSEMNVSTLELGDSALYLCASSSNTGNTIYFGEGSWLTVV.

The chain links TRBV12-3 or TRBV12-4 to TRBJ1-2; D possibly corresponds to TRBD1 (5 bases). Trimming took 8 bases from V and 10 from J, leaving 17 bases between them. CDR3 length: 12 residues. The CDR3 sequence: CASSLGGVDYTF. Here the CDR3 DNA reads TGTGCCAGCTCCCTGGGGGGGGTGGACTACACCTTC.

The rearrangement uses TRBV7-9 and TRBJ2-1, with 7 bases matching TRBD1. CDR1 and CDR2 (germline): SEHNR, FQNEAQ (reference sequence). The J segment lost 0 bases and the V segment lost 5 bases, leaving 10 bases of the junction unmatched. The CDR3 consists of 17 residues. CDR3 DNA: TGTGCCAGCAGCCACCGGGACAGCCTTGTCTCCTACAATGAGCAGTTCTTC. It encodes CASSHRDSLVSYNEQFF.

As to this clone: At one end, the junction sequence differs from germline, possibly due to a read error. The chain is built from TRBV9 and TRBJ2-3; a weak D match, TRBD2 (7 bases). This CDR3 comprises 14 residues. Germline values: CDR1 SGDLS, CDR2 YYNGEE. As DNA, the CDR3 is TGTGCCCGCAGCGTAGGGGGGGCAGGGGATACGCAGTATTTT. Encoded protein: CARSVGGAGDTQYF. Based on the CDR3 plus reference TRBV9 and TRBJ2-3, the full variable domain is DSGVTQTPKHLITATGQRVTLRCSPRSGDLSVYWYQQSLDQGLQFLIQYYNGEERAKGNILERFSAQQFPDLHSELNLSSLELGDSALYFCARSVGGAGDTQYFGPGTRLTVL.

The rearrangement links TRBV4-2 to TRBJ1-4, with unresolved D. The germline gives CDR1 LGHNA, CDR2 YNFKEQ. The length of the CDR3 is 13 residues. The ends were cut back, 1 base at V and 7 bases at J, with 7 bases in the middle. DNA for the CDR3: TGTGCCAGCAGCCAAGCGGGGTTTGAAAAACTGTTTTTT. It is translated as CASSQAGFEKLFF.

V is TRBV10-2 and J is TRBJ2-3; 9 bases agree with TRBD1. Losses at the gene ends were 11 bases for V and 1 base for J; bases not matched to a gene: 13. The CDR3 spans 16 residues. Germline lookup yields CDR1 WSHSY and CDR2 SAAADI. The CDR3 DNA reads TGCGCCTCCAACGGGGACAGGGATCCCCGCACAGATACGCAGTATTTT. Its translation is CASNGDRDPRTDTQYF.

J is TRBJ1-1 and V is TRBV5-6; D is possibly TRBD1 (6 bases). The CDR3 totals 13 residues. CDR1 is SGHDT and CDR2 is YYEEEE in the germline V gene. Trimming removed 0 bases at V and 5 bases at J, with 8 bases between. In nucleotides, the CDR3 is TGTGCCAGCAGCTTGGGACAGGCAACTGAAGCTTTCTTT. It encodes CASSLGQATEAFF.

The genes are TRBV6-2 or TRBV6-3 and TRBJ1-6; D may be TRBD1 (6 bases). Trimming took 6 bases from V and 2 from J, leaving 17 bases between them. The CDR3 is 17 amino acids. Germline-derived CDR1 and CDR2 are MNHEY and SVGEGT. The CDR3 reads CASSQGQGRPYNSPLHF. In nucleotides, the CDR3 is TGTGCCAGCAGCCAGGGGCAGGGGCGGCCCTATAATTCACCCCTCCACTTT.